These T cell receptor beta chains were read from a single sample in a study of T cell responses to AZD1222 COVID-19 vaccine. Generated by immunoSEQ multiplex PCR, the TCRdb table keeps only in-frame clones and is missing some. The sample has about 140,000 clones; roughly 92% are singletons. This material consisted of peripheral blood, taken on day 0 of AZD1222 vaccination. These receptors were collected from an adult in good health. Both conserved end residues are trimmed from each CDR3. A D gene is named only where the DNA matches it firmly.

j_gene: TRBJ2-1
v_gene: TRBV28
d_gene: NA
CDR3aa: ASSLRGGVAYNEQF

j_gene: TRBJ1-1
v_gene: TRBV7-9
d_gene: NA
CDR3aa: ASSLVAGEAF

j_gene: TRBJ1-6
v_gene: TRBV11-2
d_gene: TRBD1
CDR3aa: ASSAPGGASPLH

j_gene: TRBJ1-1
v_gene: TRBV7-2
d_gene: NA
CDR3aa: ASSLGRGNTEAF

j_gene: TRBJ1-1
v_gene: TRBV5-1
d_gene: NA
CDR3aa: ASSFGRSDGNTEAF

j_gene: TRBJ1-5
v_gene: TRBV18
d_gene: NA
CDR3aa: ASSPEDSHNQPQH

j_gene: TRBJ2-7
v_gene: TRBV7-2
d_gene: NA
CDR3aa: ASSPDYALTN

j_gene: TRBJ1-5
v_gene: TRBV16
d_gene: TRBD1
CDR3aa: ASSHSGQANQPQH

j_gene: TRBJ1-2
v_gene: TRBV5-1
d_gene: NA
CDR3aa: ASSELGEYGYT

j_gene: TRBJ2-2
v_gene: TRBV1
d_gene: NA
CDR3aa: TSSPYCGRNTGELF

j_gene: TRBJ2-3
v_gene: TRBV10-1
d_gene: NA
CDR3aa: ASSGISTDTQY

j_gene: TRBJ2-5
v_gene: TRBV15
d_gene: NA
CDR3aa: ATSRDGGHSFLETQY

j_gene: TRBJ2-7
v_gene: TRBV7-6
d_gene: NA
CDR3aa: ASSLGQAASSYEQY

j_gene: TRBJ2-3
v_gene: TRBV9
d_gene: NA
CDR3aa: ASSVTHPGAGWGTDTQY

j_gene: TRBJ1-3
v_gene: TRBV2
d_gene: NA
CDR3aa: ASSEMGTGNTIY

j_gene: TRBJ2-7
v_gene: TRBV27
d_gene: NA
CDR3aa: ASSSPDLGAYEQY

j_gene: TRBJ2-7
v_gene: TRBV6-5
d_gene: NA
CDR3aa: ASSRASSYEQY

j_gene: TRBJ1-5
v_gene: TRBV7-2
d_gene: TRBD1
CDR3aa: ASSFTGVQPQH

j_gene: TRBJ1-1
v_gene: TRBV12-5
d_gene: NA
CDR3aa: ASGLGSANTEAF

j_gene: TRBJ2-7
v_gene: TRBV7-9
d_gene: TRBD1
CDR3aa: ASSPDRGGYEQY

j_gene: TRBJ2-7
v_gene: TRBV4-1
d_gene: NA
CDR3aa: ASSQVGTLHEQY

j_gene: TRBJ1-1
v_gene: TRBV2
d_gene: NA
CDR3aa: ASRASQGGTEAF

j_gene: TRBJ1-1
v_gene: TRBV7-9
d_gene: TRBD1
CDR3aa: ASSSGTGGGDTEAF

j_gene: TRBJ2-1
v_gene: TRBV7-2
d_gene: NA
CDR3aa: ASSFMGNEQF

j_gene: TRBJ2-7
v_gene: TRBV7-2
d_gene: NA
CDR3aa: ASSLKGSPYEQY

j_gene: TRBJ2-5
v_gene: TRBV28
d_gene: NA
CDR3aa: ASSLGEETQY

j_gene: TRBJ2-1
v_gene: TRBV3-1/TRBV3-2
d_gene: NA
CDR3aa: ASSQRDNEQF

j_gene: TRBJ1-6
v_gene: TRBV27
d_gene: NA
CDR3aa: ASSLFPGRGLVSPLH

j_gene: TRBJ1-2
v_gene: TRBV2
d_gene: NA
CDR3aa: ASSEAGTPLYEGYT

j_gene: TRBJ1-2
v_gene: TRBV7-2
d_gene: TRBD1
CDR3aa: ASSFRGLASNYGYT

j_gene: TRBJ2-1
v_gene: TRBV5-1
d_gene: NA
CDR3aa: ASSLEGNGYNEQF

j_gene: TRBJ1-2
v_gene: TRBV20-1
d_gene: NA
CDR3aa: SASDTYGYT

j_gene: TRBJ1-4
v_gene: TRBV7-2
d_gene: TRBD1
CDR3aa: ASSPMGQGPEKLF

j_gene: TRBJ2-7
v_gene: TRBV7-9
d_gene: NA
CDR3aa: ASSSYVGEQY

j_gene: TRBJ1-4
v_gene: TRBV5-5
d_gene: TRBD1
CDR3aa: ASSLTGGLFEKLF

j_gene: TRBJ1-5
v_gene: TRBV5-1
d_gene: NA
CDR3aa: ASSLEGAKDQPQH